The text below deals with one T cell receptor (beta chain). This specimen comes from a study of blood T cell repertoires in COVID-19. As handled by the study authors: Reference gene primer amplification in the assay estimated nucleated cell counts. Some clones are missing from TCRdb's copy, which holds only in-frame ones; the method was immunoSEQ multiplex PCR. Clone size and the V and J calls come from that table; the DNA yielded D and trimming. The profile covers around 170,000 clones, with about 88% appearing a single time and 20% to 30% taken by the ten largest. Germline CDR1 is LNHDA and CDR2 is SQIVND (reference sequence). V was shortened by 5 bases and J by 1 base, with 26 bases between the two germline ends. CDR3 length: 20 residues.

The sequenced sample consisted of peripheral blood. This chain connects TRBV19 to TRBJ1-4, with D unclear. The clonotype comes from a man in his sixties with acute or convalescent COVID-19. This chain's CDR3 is CASSLHSSGYGSGTNEKLFF. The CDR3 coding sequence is TGTGCCAGTAGTCTTCACTCGAGCGGGTATGGGTCGGGAACTAATGAAAAACTGTTTTTT.